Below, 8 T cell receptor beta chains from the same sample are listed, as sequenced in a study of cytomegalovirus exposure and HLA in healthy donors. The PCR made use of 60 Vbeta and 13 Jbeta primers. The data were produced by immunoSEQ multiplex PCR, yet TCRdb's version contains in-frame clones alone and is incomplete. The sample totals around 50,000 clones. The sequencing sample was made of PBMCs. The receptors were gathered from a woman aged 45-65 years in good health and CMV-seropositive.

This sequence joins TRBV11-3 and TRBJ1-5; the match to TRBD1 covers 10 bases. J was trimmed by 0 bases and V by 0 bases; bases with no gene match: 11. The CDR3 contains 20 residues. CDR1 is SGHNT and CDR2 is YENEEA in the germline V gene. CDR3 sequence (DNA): TGTGCCAGCAGCTTAGATCCCGGGACAGGGGCCGAATATAGCAATCAGCCCCAGCATTTT. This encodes CASSLDPGTGAEYSNQPQHF.

The CDR3 loop reads CASSPGVRSTDTQYF. CDR3 bases: TGTGCCAGCAGCCCAGGGGTTCGGTCCACAGATACGCAGTATTTT. This chain links TRBV4-2 with TRBJ2-3; tentative D call: TRBD1 (6 bases). V was shortened by 4 bases and J by 2 bases, with 13 bases between the two germline ends. CDR1 is LGHNA and CDR2 is YNFKEQ in the germline V gene. The CDR3 runs to 15 residues.

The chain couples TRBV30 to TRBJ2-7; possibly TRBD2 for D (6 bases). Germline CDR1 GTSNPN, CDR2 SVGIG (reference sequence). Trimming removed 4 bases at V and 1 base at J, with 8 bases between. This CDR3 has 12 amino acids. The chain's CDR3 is CAWMGGSYEQYF. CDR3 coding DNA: TGTGCCTGGATGGGGGGTTCCTACGAGCAGTACTTC. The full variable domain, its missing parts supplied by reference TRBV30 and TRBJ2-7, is SQTIHQWPATLVQPVGSPLSLECTVEGTSNPNLYWYRQAAGRGLQLLFYSVGIGQISSEVPQNLSASRPQDRQFILSSKKLLLSDSGFYLCAWMGGSYEQYFGPGTRLTVT.

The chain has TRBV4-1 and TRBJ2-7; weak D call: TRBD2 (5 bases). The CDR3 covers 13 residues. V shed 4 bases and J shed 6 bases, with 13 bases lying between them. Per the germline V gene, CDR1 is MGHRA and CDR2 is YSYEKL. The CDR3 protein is CASSRPAGLEQYF. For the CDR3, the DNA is TGCGCCAGCAGCCGCCCCGCGGGCCTCGAGCAGTACTTC.

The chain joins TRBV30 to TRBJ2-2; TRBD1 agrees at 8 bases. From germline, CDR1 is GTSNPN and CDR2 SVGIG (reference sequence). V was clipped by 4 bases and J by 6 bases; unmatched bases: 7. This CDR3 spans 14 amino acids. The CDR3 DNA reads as TGTGCCTGGACCCACAGGGGGAGCCCCGGGGAGCTGTTTTTT. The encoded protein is CAWTHRGSPGELFF.

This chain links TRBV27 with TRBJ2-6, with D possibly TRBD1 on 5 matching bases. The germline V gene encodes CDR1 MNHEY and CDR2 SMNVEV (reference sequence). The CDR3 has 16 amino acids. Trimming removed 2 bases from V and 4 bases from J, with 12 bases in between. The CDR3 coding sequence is TGTGCCAGCAGTTTACAGGGTGAGTCCGGGGCCAACGTCCTGACTTTC. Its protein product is CASSLQGESGANVLTF.

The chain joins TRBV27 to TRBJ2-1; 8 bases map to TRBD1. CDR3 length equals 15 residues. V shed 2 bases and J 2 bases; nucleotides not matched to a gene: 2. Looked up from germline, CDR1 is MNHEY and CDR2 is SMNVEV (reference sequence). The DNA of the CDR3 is TGTGCCAGCAGTTTAGTGACAGGGGCCTACAATGAGCAGTTCTTC. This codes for CASSLVTGAYNEQFF.

The CDR3, as DNA: TGTGCCAGCAGCGCCCGGACAGGGCTAAACTATGGCTACACCTTC. It specifies CASSARTGLNYGYTF. The V call is TRBV16, the J call TRBJ1-2; 8 positions match TRBD1. The V gene's germline CDR1 is KGHSY and CDR2 FQNENV. Germline trimming cut 5 bases from V and 2 bases from J; bases unmatched to any gene: 7. CDR3 length equals 15 residues.